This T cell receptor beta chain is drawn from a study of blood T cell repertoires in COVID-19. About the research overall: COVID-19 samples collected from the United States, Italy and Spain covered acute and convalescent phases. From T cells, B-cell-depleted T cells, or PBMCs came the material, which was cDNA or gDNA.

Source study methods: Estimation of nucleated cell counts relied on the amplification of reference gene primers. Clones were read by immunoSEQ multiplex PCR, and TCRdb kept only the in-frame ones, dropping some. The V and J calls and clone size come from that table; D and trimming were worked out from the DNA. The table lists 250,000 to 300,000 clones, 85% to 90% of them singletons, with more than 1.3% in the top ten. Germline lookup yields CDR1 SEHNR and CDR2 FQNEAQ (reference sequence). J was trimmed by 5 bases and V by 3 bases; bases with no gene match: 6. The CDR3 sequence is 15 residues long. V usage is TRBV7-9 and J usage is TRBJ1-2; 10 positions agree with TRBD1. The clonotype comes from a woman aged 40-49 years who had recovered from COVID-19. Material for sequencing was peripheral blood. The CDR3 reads CASSFGTGDRYGYTF. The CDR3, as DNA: TGTGCCAGCAGCTTCGGGACAGGGGATCGGTATGGCTACACCTTC. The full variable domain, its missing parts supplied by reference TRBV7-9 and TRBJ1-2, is DTGVSQNPRHKITKRGQNVTFRCDPISEHNRLYWYRQTLGQGPEFLTYFQNEAQLEKSRLLSDRFSAERPKGSFSTLEIQRTEQGDSAMYLCASSFGTGDRYGYTFGSGTRLTVV.